This is a list of T cell receptor beta chains from one sample in a study of blood T cell repertoires in COVID-19. This table comes from immunoSEQ multiplex PCR, and its TCRdb copy is limited to in-frame clones, with some not included. The repertoire includes 81,000 or so clones, over 75% of them detected once, and approximately 12% sits in the top ten. The material sequenced was peripheral blood. All receptors derive from a man aged 65-85 years with active or convalescent COVID-19. Each CDR3 is given without its conserved first and last residue. The D gene is left open where the match is weak.

J gene,D gene,V gene,CDR3 protein
TRBJ1-2,NA,TRBV5-1,ASSLETRYT
TRBJ1-1,NA,TRBV7-9,ASSPQSGTEAF
TRBJ1-2,TRBD1,TRBV11-2,ASSRVPGTGLWYGYT
TRBJ2-7,TRBD2,TRBV19,ASSITSGGAYEQY
TRBJ1-6,TRBD1,TRBV7-8,ASSLGQGENSPLH
TRBJ1-1,NA,TRBV7-9,ASSPPVVSRTEAF
TRBJ2-3,NA,TRBV7-2,ASSLPGTDTQY
TRBJ1-5,NA,TRBV19,ASTNYRGEGRSNQPQH
TRBJ1-1,TRBD1,TRBV6-4,ASSDFKDRETYEAF
TRBJ2-7,TRBD1,TRBV11-2,ASSYSPQGAHEQY
TRBJ1-2,NA,TRBV9,ASSSGVNYGYT
TRBJ2-5,NA,TRBV4-3,ASSQGSKPGKETQY
TRBJ1-6,NA,TRBV28,ASSFQGNNSPLH
TRBJ1-3,NA,TRBV2,ASSEKWTDSGNTIY
TRBJ2-2,NA,TRBV10-3,AISESWGQNTGELF
TRBJ2-7,TRBD1,TRBV20-1,SASGTGATFFPYEQY
TRBJ1-4,NA,TRBV2,ASTRAGSNEKLF
TRBJ2-3,TRBD1,TRBV5-1,ASRVTGTDTQY
TRBJ1-2,NA,TRBV7-2,ASSLRRTQWAPDNYGYT
TRBJ2-3,NA,TRBV6-5,ASIGQQGQY
TRBJ2-2,NA,TRBV9,ASSVLGNTGELF
TRBJ1-2,NA,TRBV2,AGQVFQNGYT
TRBJ2-2,NA,TRBV2,ASNFPGELF
TRBJ1-1,NA,TRBV30,AWRSSGGTEAF
TRBJ1-2,NA,TRBV2,ASSEGDGYT
TRBJ1-6,NA,TRBV7-2,ASSLTGSSYNSPLH
TRBJ1-5,NA,TRBV12-3/TRBV12-4,ASSLFRGQPQH
TRBJ1-1,NA,TRBV2,ASSTDTWQPEAF
TRBJ1-4,NA,TRBV5-1,ASSLRGEGGEKLF
TRBJ1-5,NA,TRBV19,ASSLRDTATQPQH
TRBJ1-4,TRBD1,TRBV6-1,ASSEALLPRGLNEKLF
TRBJ2-1,TRBD1,TRBV6-2/TRBV6-3,ASSYEGTGTGEQF
TRBJ2-7,TRBD1,TRBV6-5,ASSFRDRWGYEQY
TRBJ1-2,TRBD1,TRBV24-1,ATSSGTGDRYGYT
TRBJ1-2,NA,TRBV12-3/TRBV12-4,ASGDTRGGGYT
TRBJ2-7,TRBD1,TRBV28,ASRSDRGRPYEQY
TRBJ2-7,TRBD1,TRBV6-2/TRBV6-3,ASSRTGASYEQY
TRBJ1-1,NA,TRBV7-9,ASSLFGDTEAF
TRBJ1-4,NA,TRBV6-5,ASSYSAVGGEKLF
TRBJ1-2,NA,TRBV20-1,SATTVGGYT
TRBJ2-1,TRBD1,TRBV6-6,ASSYSRSGGWHEQF
TRBJ1-5,NA,TRBV30,AWSEQGNQPQH